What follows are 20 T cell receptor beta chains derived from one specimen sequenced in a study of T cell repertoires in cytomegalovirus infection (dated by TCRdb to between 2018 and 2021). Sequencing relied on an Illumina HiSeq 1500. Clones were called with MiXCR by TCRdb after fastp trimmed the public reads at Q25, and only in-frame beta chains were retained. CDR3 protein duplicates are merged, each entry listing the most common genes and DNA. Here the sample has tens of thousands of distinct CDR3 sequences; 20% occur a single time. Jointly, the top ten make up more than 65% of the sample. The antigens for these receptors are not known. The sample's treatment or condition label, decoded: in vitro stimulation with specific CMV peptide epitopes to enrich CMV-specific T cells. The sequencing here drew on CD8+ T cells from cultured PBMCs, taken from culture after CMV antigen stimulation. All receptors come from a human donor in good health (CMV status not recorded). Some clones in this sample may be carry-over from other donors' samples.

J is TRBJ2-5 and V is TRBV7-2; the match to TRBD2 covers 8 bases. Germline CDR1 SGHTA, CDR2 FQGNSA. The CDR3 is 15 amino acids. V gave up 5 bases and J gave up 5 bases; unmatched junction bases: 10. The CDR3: CASSPGGGGSETQYF. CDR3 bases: TGTGCCAGCAGCCCCGGTGGCGGGGGGTCGGAGACCCAGTACTTC.

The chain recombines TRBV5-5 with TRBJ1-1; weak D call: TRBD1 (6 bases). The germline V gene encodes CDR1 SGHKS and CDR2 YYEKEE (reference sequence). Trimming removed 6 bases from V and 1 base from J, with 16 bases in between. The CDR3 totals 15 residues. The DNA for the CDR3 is TGTGCCAGCACCTTTTTACAGGGTAGGAACACTGAAGCTTTCTTT. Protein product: CASTFLQGRNTEAFF.

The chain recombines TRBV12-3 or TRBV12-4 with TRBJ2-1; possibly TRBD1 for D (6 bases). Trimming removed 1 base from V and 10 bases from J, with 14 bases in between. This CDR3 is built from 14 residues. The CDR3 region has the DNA TGTGCCAGCAGTTTAGGGCAGGGGACAAACGAGCAGTTCTTC. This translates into CASSLGQGTNEQFF.

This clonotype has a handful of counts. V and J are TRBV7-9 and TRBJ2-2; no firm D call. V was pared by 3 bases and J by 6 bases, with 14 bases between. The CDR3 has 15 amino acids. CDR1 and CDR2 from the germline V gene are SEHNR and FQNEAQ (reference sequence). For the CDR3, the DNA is TGTGCCAGCAGCTTGCGCCCTGGTCCCGCCGGGGAGCTGTTTTTT. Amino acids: CASSLRPGPAGELFF.

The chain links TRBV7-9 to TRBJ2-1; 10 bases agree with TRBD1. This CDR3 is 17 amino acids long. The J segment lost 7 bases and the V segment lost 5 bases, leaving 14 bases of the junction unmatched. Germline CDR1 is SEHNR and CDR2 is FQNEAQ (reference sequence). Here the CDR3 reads CASSPPGQGNAKNEQFF. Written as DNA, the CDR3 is TGTGCCAGCAGCCCGCCGGGACAGGGGAATGCGAAAAATGAGCAGTTCTTC.

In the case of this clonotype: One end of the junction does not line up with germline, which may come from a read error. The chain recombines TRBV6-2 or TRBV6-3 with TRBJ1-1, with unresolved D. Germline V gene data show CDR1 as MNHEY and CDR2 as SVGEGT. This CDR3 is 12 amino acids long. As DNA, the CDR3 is TGTGACAGCAGTTCCGGGAACACTGAAGCTTTCTTT. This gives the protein CDSSSGNTEAFF.

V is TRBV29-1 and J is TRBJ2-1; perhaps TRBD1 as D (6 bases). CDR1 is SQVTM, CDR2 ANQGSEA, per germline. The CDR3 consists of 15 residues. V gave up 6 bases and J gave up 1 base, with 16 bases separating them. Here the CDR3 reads CSVSGVGPSYNEQFF. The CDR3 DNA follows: TGCAGCGTCTCAGGGGTAGGTCCTTCCTACAATGAGCAGTTCTTC.

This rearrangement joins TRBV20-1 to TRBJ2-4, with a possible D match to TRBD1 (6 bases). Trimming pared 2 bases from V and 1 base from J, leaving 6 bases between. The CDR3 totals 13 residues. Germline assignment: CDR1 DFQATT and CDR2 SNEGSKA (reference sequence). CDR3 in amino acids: CSARQGAKNIQYF. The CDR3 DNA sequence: TGCAGTGCTAGACAGGGGGCCAAAAACATTCAGTACTTC.

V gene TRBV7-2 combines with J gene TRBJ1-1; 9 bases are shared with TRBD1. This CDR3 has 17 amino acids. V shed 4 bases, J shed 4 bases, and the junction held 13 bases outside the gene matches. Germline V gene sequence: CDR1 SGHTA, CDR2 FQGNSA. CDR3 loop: CASSYRDSGTGSTEAFF. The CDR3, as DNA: TGTGCCAGCAGCTATCGGGACTCCGGGACAGGGAGCACTGAAGCTTTCTTT.

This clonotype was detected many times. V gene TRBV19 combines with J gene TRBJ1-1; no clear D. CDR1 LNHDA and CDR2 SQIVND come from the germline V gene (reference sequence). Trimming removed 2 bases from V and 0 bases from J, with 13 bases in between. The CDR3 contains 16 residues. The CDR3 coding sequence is TGTGCCAGTAGTATAAAGGATCGTGTCGTGAACACTGAAGCTTTCTTT. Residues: CASSIKDRVVNTEAFF.

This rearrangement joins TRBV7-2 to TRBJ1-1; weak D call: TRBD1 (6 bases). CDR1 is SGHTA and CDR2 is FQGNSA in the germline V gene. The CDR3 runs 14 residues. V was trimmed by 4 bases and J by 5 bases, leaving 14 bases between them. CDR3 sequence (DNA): TGTGCCAGCAGCTATACAGGGAGTAGGACTGAAGCTTTCTTT. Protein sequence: CASSYTGSRTEAFF. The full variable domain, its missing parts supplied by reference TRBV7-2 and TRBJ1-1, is GAGVSQSPSNKVTEKGKDVELRCDPISGHTALYWYRQSLGQGLEFLIYFQGNSAPDKSGLPSDRFSAERTGGSVSTLTIQRTQQEDSAVYLCASSYTGSRTEAFFGQGTRLTVV.

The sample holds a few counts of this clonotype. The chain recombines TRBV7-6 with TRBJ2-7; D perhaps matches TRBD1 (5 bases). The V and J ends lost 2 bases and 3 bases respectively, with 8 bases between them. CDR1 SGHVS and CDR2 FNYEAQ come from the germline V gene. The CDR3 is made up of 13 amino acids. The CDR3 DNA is TGTGCCAGCAGCTTAAGCAGGGACTACGAGCAGTACTTC. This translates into CASSLSRDYEQYF.

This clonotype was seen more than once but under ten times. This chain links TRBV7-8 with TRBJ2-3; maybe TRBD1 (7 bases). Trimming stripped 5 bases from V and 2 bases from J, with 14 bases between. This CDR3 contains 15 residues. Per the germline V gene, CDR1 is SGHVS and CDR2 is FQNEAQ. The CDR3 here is CASSPAGQLTDTQYF. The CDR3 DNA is TGTGCCAGCAGCCCGGCGGGACAGCTCACAGATACGCAGTATTTT. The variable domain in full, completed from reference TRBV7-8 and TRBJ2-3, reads GAGVSQSPRYKVAKRGQDVALRCDPISGHVSLFWYQQALGQGPEFLTYFQNEAQLDKSGLPSDRFFAERPEGSVSTLKIQRTQQEDSAVYLCASSPAGQLTDTQYFGPGTRLTVL.

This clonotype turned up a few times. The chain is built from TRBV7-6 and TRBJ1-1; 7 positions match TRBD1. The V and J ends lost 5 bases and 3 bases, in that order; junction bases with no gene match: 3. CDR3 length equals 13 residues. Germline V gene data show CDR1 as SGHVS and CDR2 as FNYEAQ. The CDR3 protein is CASSGTGDTEAFF. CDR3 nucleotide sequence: TGTGCCAGCAGCGGTACAGGGGACACTGAAGCTTTCTTT. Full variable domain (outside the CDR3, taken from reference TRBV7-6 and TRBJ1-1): GAGVSQSPRYKVTKRGQDVALRCDPISGHVSLYWYRQALGQGPEFLTYFNYEAQQDKSGLPNDRFSAERPEGSISTLTIQRTEQRDSAMYRCASSGTGDTEAFFGQGTRLTVV.

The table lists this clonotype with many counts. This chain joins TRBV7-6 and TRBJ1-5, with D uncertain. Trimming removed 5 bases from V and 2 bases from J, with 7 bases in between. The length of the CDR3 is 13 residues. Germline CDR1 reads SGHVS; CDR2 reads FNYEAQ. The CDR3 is CASSATGNQPQHF. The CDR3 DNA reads TGTGCCAGCAGCGCCACTGGCAATCAGCCCCAGCATTTT.

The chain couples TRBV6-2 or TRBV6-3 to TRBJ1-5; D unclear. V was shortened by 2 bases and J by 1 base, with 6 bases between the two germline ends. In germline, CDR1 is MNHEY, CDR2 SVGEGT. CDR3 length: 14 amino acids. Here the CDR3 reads CASSYSWSNQPQHF. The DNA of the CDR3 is TGTGCCAGCAGTTACAGTTGGAGCAATCAGCCCCAGCATTTT.

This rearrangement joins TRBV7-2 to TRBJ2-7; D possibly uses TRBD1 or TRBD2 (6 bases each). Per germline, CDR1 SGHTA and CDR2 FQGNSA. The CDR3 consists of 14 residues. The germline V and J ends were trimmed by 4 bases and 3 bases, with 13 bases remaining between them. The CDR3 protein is CASSSAGHHYEQYF. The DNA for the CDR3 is TGTGCCAGCAGCTCGGCGGGACACCACTACGAGCAGTACTTC.

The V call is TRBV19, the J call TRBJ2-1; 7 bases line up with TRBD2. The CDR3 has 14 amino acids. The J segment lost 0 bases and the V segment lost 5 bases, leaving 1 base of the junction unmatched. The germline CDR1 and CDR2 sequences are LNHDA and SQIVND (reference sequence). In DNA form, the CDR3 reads TGTGCCAGTAGTCTAGCGGACTCCTACAATGAGCAGTTCTTC. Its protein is CASSLADSYNEQFF. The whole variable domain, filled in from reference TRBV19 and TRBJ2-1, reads DGGITQSPKYLFRKEGQNVTLSCEQNLNHDAMYWYRQDPGQGLRLIYYSQIVNDFQKGDIAEGYSVSREKKESFPLTVTSAQKNPTAFYLCASSLADSYNEQFFGPGTRLTVL.

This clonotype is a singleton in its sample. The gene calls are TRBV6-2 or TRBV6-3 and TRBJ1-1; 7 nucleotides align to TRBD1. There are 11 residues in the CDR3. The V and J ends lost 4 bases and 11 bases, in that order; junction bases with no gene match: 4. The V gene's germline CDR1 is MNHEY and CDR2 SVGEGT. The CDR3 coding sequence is TGTGCCAGCAGTTCGACAGGGTTGGCTTTCTTT. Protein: CASSSTGLAFF.

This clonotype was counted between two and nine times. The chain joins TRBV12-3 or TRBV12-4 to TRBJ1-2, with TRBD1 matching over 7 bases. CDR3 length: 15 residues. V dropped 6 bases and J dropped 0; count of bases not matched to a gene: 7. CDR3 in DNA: TGTGCCAGCAGGGGTGGGGACAGCCCTAACTATGGCTACACCTTC. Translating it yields CASRGGDSPNYGYTF.